Only a few counts were recorded for the clone carrying this T cell receptor beta chain. Its antigen is not known. This sample stems from a study of T cells after posttransplantation cyclophosphamide. Study-wide findings and caveats: Tissue-infiltrating T cells from skin or gut overlapped little with blood T cells.

The repertoire was sequenced with immunoSEQ multiplex PCR; TCRdb's copy has only in-frame clones and lacks some. Recorded here are more than 9,500 clones, none singletons. Germline loops: CDR1 MNHEY, CDR2 SMNVEV (reference sequence). Trimming at V came to 6 bases and at J to 6 bases, leaving 7 bases not matched to a gene. This CDR3 contains 14 residues. This TCR was sampled from a middle-aged woman in good health, CMV-negative, and a related stem cell transplant donor. The sequenced material came from PBMCs. The V gene is TRBV27, the J gene TRBJ1-5; 8 bases align to TRBD1. The CDR3 protein is CASRSTGGIQPQHF. The CDR3 coding sequence is TGTGCCAGCAGGTCCACAGGGGGGATTCAGCCCCAGCATTTT.